The 16 T cell receptor beta chains reported below all come from one sample, sequenced in a study of shared clonotypes between healthy human individuals. In the naive CD8 group, cells lacked CD45RO and were positively selected for CCR7, so terminally differentiated effector memory CD45RA+ cells were left out. Repertoires were generated with immunoSEQ multiplex PCR, while TCRdb's copy carries only in-frame clones and drops some. The sample yields about 2.1 million clones, around 93% seen once. Sequencing was performed on naive CD8+ T cells from PBMCs. The source is a man aged 18 to 30 in good health. Some clones in this sample may be carry-over from other donors' samples.

The chain links TRBV28 to TRBJ2-1; tentatively, D is TRBD1 (5 bases). Germline V gene data show CDR1 as MDHEN and CDR2 as SYDVKM. The CDR3 extends over 14 amino acids. V shed 2 bases and J shed 7 bases, with 12 bases lying between them. The CDR3 nucleotides are TGTGCCAGCAGTTTAGGGGCCCTAGGAAATGAGCAGTTCTTC. Encoded protein: CASSLGALGNEQFF.

The chain employs TRBV28 and TRBJ2-3; a weak D match, TRBD2 (5 bases). Germline V lookup: CDR1 MDHEN, CDR2 SYDVKM. The CDR3 consists of 14 residues. V was cut by 1 base and J by 4 bases, with 9 bases left in between. The CDR3 protein is CASSLSGIADTQYF. CDR3 bases: TGTGCCAGCAGTTTATCGGGGATCGCAGATACGCAGTATTTT.

J is TRBJ2-7 and V is TRBV29-1; the D gene is possibly TRBD2 (5 bases). The germline CDR1 and CDR2 sequences are SQVTM and ANQGSEA. With 0 bases removed from V and 4 bases from J, the gap between germline ends came to 13 bases. The CDR3 is made up of 14 amino acids. CDR3 protein: CSVEDRGGRYEQYF. The CDR3 nucleotides are TGCAGCGTTGAAGATCGAGGAGGCCGTTACGAGCAGTACTTC.

V usage is TRBV7-6 and J usage is TRBJ1-2; no reliable D call. V shed 3 bases and J shed 2 bases, with 7 bases lying between them. Germline values: CDR1 SGHVS, CDR2 FNYEAQ. This CDR3 has 13 residues. The CDR3 DNA reads as TGTGCCAGCAGCTTTGAAGGGAACTATGGCTACACCTTC. It translates to CASSFEGNYGYTF.

This clone was seen a single time. The chain carries TRBV6-1 and TRBJ2-5, with a tentative D call TRBD2 (5 bases). The V gene lost 4 bases and the J gene lost 2 bases, with 11 bases spanning the gap. CDR3 length: 14 residues. Per the germline V gene, CDR1 is MNHNS and CDR2 is SASEGT. CDR3 residues: CASSAPGYQETQYF. In nucleotides, the CDR3 is TGTGCCAGCAGTGCCCCGGGATATCAAGAGACCCAGTACTTC.

This clone was seen just once. The V and J genes are TRBV11-3 and TRBJ1-1; a weak D match, TRBD1 (6 bases). Per germline, CDR1 SGHNT and CDR2 YENEEA. This CDR3 comprises 20 residues. The V end was cut by 4 bases, the J end by 0 bases, with 27 bases between. CDR3 sequence reads: CASSSLWGRGRTPMNTEAFF. The CDR3 DNA is TGTGCCAGCAGCTCCTTATGGGGTAGGGGGAGAACCCCGATGAACACTGAAGCTTTCTTT.

This rearrangement joins TRBV9 to TRBJ1-4; 9 nucleotides line up with TRBD1. V dropped 3 bases and J dropped 11; count of bases not matched to a gene: 8. The CDR3 loop spans 14 amino acids. Germline V gives CDR1 SGDLS, CDR2 YYNGEE. This CDR3 reads CASSEGQGRDKLFF. The CDR3 bases are TGTGCCAGCAGCGAGGGACAGGGTAGGGATAAACTGTTTTTT.

This chain links TRBV15 with TRBJ2-2; tentatively, D is TRBD1 (6 bases). Germline CDR1 is LNHNV and CDR2 is YYDKDF (reference sequence). CDR3 length: 16 residues. V lost 6 bases and J 1 base, leaving 15 bases between the germline ends. CDR3 sequence (DNA): TGTGCCACCAGGAGTAAAAGGGGGAGGAACACCGGGGAGCTGTTTTTT. Its translation: CATRSKRGRNTGELFF.

The chain carries TRBV30 and TRBJ2-1; D uncertain. CDR3 length equals 15 residues. The V gene lost 8 bases and the J gene lost 2 bases, with 19 bases spanning the gap. Per the germline V gene, CDR1 is GTSNPN and CDR2 is SVGIG (reference sequence). The CDR3 DNA follows: TGTGCCCGCCCGGAGCCTTTCTCAACCTACAATGAGCAGTTCTTC. Protein: CARPEPFSTYNEQFF.

The CDR3 coding sequence is TGTGCCAGCAGCTCAATACCTGGAGACACTGAAGCTTTCTTT. It codes for CASSSIPGDTEAFF. The chain recombines TRBV7-9 with TRBJ1-1; no firm D call. Germline assignment: CDR1 SEHNR and CDR2 FQNEAQ (reference sequence). The CDR3 is 14 amino acids. V gave up 4 bases and J gave up 3 bases, with 12 bases separating them.

This clone was recorded only once. The rearrangement joins TRBV6-6 to TRBJ2-3; D ambiguous. CDR1 is MNHNY and CDR2 is SVGAGI in the germline V gene (reference sequence). Trimming took 6 bases from V and 4 from J, leaving 17 bases between them. This CDR3 is 15 amino acids long. In DNA, the CDR3 is TGTGCCAGCAGCCCGCAACCGCTAGGGTCAGATACGCAGTATTTT. Translated, it gives CASSPQPLGSDTQYF.

Comment on this clone: Other DNA sequences within the sample encode an identical CDR3. J is TRBJ2-6 and V is TRBV9, with D uncertain. The length of the CDR3 is 13 residues. The germline V gene has CDR1 SGDLS and CDR2 YYNGEE. Trimming stripped 4 bases from V and 0 bases from J, with 2 bases between. In nucleotides, the CDR3 is TGTGCCAGCAGCACCTCTGGGGCCAACGTCCTGACTTTC. This sequence encodes CASSTSGANVLTF.

This sequence joins TRBV28 and TRBJ1-1; a possible D gene is TRBD1 (6 bases). The ends were cut back, 4 bases at V and 1 base at J, with 10 bases in the middle. The CDR3 extends over 14 amino acids. Germline CDR1 MDHEN, CDR2 SYDVKM. The chain's CDR3 is CASSYRGPNTEAFF. CDR3 DNA sequence: TGTGCCAGCAGTTACCGGGGGCCGAACACTGAAGCTTTCTTT.

This clone was seen just once. The genes are TRBV27 and TRBJ2-7, with D perhaps TRBD1 (5 bases). The CDR3 is made up of 15 amino acids. The V gene lost 8 bases and the J gene lost 7 bases, with 24 bases spanning the gap. Germline CDR1 and CDR2: MNHEY and SMNVEV (reference sequence). The CDR3, as DNA: TGTGCCAGCTGGAACCGGGCAGGGCCCCCTGTGGAGCAGTACTTC. It is translated as CASWNRAGPPVEQYF.

CDR3 nucleotides: TGCGCCAGCAGCCAAAGGCGGGGTGTAAACACTGAAGCTTTCTTT. It codes for CASSQRRGVNTEAFF. The chain combines TRBV4-3 with TRBJ1-1, with D uncertain. Germline V gene data show CDR1 as LGHNA and CDR2 as YSLEER. This CDR3 has 15 residues. Between the trimmed V and J ends, which lost 2 bases and 2 bases, there was a span of 12 bases.

V usage is TRBV4-2 and J usage is TRBJ2-7, with D perhaps matching TRBD1 or TRBD2 (6 bases each). The germline gives CDR1 LGHNA, CDR2 YNFKEQ. V lost 0 bases to trimming and J lost 4 bases, with 13 bases between them. CDR3 length equals 15 residues. The CDR3 protein is CASSQDRRGQYEQYF. CDR3 sequence (DNA): TGTGCCAGCAGCCAAGATAGACGGGGGCAGTACGAGCAGTACTTC.